These T cell receptor beta chains were read from a single sample in a study of T cell responses to AZD1222 COVID-19 vaccine. The table came from immunoSEQ multiplex PCR; TCRdb's copy has only in-frame clones and leaves some out. The sample yields roughly 150,000 clones, 80% to 95% seen once. This specimen was peripheral blood, taken on day 0 of AZD1222 vaccination. The receptor set was obtained from an adult in good health. Both conserved end residues are part of each CDR3. A D gene is named only where the DNA matches it firmly. Clone size appears in some rows only: once, few, many, or a class for an expanded clone.

J: TRBJ2-2; size: NA; V: TRBV7-3; D: NA; DNA: TGTGCCAGCAGCTTAACAGGTTTTGGCACCGAGGAGCTGTTTTTT; CDR3: CASSLTGFGTEELFF
J: TRBJ2-7; size: once; V: TRBV6-5; D: TRBD1; DNA: TGTGCCAGCAGGGACAGGGGGCCCTACGAGCAGTACTTC; CDR3: CASRDRGPYEQYF
J: TRBJ1-5; size: NA; V: TRBV10-3; D: NA; DNA: TGTGCCATCAGTGGATCGTCGGGCAGTGATCAGCCCCAGCATTTT; CDR3: CAISGSSGSDQPQHF
J: TRBJ1-2; size: NA; V: TRBV9; D: TRBD1; DNA: TGTGCCAGCAGCGTAGGGGGGGCGACAGGGAGCTATGGCTACACCTTC; CDR3: CASSVGGATGSYGYTF
J: TRBJ2-1; size: NA; V: TRBV13; D: TRBD1; DNA: TGTGCCAGCAGCGCCCGGGACAGGGGAAACGAGCAGTTCTTC; CDR3: CASSARDRGNEQFF
J: TRBJ2-7; size: NA; V: TRBV21-1; D: NA; DNA: TGTGCCAGCACCCCGGGATGCGGCCCCTGGGACGAGCAGTACTTC; CDR3: CASTPGCGPWDEQYF
J: TRBJ2-1; size: NA; V: TRBV5-6; D: TRBD1; DNA: TGTGCCAGCAGCCTAATGGACAGGGAGAATGAGCAGTTCTTC; CDR3: CASSLMDRENEQFF
J: TRBJ2-3; size: NA; V: TRBV7-3; D: TRBD2; DNA: TGTGCCAGCAGCTTACTAGCGGATAGCACAGATACGCAGTATTTT; CDR3: CASSLLADSTDTQYF
J: TRBJ1-2; size: NA; V: TRBV6-5; D: TRBD1; DNA: TGTGCCAGCAGTTACTCGGGACAGGCATATGGCTACACCTTC; CDR3: CASSYSGQAYGYTF
J: TRBJ1-2; size: NA; V: TRBV20-1; D: NA; DNA: TGCAGTGCTAGAGCAGGCGGCTACACCTTC; CDR3: CSARAGGYTF
J: TRBJ2-5; size: NA; V: TRBV9; D: TRBD1; DNA: TGTGCCAGCAGCGTAGGAGGGGGCAAAGAGACCCAGTACTTC; CDR3: CASSVGGGKETQYF
J: TRBJ1-1; size: few; V: TRBV19; D: NA; DNA: TGTGCCAGTAGTATGGGCCTGAACACTGAAGCTTTCTTT; CDR3: CASSMGLNTEAFF
J: TRBJ1-4; size: NA; V: TRBV7-2; D: TRBD1; DNA: TGTGCCAGCAGCACCCTGACAGGGAGTAGGGAAAAACTGTTTTTT; CDR3: CASSTLTGSREKLFF
J: TRBJ1-5; size: NA; V: TRBV5-1; D: NA; DNA: TGCGCCAGCAGCTTAAACGGACACAATCAGCCCCAGCATTTT; CDR3: CASSLNGHNQPQHF
J: TRBJ1-5; size: once; V: TRBV18; D: NA; DNA: TGTGCCAGCTCACCAATACACAGGGCCAATCAGCCCCAGCATTTT; CDR3: CASSPIHRANQPQHF
J: TRBJ2-2; size: NA; V: TRBV18; D: NA; DNA: TGTGCCAGCTCACCACAGGGCGGATCCACCGGGGAGCTGTTTTTT; CDR3: CASSPQGGSTGELFF
J: TRBJ1-2; size: NA; V: TRBV7-5; D: NA; DNA: TGTGCCAGAAGCTTAAGGACAGGGTGTAACTATGGCTACACCTTC; CDR3: CARSLRTGCNYGYTF
J: TRBJ1-6; size: once; V: TRBV6-2/TRBV6-3; D: NA; DNA: TGTGCCAGCAGTTATCGTAGGGCCTCCCCGGCCAATTCACCCCTCCACTTT; CDR3: CASSYRRASPANSPLHF
J: TRBJ2-1; size: NA; V: TRBV28; D: NA; DNA: TGTGCCAGCAGCACGCACGGTGTCGGACTCTACAATGAGCAGTTCTTC; CDR3: CASSTHGVGLYNEQFF
J: TRBJ2-3; size: NA; V: TRBV7-2; D: TRBD2; DNA: TGTGCCAGCAGCTTAGTGCGGGGGGGCCAAGATACGCAGTATTTT; CDR3: CASSLVRGGQDTQYF
J: TRBJ2-5; size: NA; V: TRBV10-3; D: TRBD2; DNA: TGTGCCACCCTAGCGGGGGGGCGAGAGACCCAGTACTTC; CDR3: CATLAGGRETQYF
J: TRBJ1-1; size: once; V: TRBV5-1; D: NA; DNA: TGCGCCAGCAGCTTGGTACAGACCGCAAACACTGAAGCTTTCTTT; CDR3: CASSLVQTANTEAFF
J: TRBJ2-1; size: NA; V: TRBV27; D: TRBD2; DNA: TGTGCCAGCAGTTGGGGGGGGGAGCAGTTCTTC; CDR3: CASSWGGEQFF
J: TRBJ1-1; size: once; V: TRBV12-3/TRBV12-4; D: NA; DNA: TGTGCCAGCAGTTTTCCCCAGAACACTGAAGCTTTCTTT; CDR3: CASSFPQNTEAFF
J: TRBJ1-3; size: NA; V: TRBV7-9; D: NA; DNA: TGTGCCAGCAGTCCCCGACCGATTGCTGGAAACACCATATATTTT; CDR3: CASSPRPIAGNTIYF
J: TRBJ2-1; size: NA; V: TRBV19; D: NA; DNA: TGTGCCAGTAGTATGGACGGTAGCTCCTACAATGAGCAGTTCTTC; CDR3: CASSMDGSSYNEQFF
J: TRBJ2-7; size: NA; V: TRBV7-2; D: TRBD2; DNA: TGTGCCAGCAGCTCCAGGACTAGCGGGGGGTTTTCCTACGAGCAGTACTTC; CDR3: CASSSRTSGGFSYEQYF
J: TRBJ2-5; size: NA; V: TRBV7-3; D: TRBD1; DNA: TGTGCCAGCAGCTCTACCGGGACAGAGGGGGAGACCCAGTACTTC; CDR3: CASSSTGTEGETQYF
J: TRBJ2-5; size: NA; V: TRBV5-1; D: NA; DNA: TGCGCCAGCAGCTTGGGGAAAGGAACCCAGTACTTC; CDR3: CASSLGKGTQYF
J: TRBJ2-5; size: NA; V: TRBV5-4; D: TRBD2; DNA: TGTGCCAGCAGCCCTCGGAGCGGGGGGACCTCCTACCAAGAGACCCAGTACTTC; CDR3: CASSPRSGGTSYQETQYF
J: TRBJ2-7; size: NA; V: TRBV7-2; D: NA; DNA: TGTGCCAGCAGCTTACAGCGTCCCGAGCAGTACTTC; CDR3: CASSLQRPEQYF
J: TRBJ1-2; size: NA; V: TRBV3-1/TRBV3-2; D: TRBD1; DNA: TGTGCCAGCAGCCAAGATGAATGGGACAGCCTGAACCTCTATGGCTACACCTTC; CDR3: CASSQDEWDSLNLYGYTF
J: TRBJ2-5; size: few; V: TRBV25-1; D: NA; DNA: TGTGCCAGCAGTGCCGGGCAGACCGAAGAGACCCAGTACTTC; CDR3: CASSAGQTEETQYF
J: TRBJ2-3; size: once; V: TRBV19; D: TRBD2; DNA: TGTGCCAGTAGTTTCCGGACTAGCGGGAGTACAGATACGCAGTATTTT; CDR3: CASSFRTSGSTDTQYF
J: TRBJ2-5; size: NA; V: TRBV10-3; D: NA; DNA: TGTGCCATCAGTGACAGGGAGGAGACCCAGTACTTC; CDR3: CAISDREETQYF
J: TRBJ1-1; size: NA; V: TRBV12-5; D: NA; DNA: TGTGCTAGTGGCCGGAGTACAGGGAGCACTGAAGCTTTCTTT; CDR3: CASGRSTGSTEAFF
J: TRBJ1-5; size: NA; V: TRBV19; D: NA; DNA: TGTGCCAGTAGTATTCGCGAGTTAAATCAGCCCCAGCATTTT; CDR3: CASSIRELNQPQHF
J: TRBJ1-2; size: NA; V: TRBV11-2; D: NA; DNA: TGTGCCAGCAGCTTAGATGCAGGGACGGTCTATGGCTACACCTTC; CDR3: CASSLDAGTVYGYTF
J: TRBJ2-3; size: NA; V: TRBV19; D: TRBD2; DNA: TGTGCCAGTAGTCTTGGACTAGCGGGAGTACGAGATACGCAGTATTTT; CDR3: CASSLGLAGVRDTQYF
J: TRBJ1-2; size: NA; V: TRBV7-5; D: NA; DNA: TGTGCCAGAAGCTTAGCGAGGCAGTACTATGGCTACACCTTC; CDR3: CARSLARQYYGYTF
J: TRBJ1-2; size: few; V: TRBV4-1; D: NA; DNA: TGCGCCAGCAGCCAAGACATTTACTATGGCTACACCTTC; CDR3: CASSQDIYYGYTF
J: TRBJ2-2; size: once; V: TRBV9; D: TRBD2; DNA: TGTGCCAGCAGCAGCCCCCCGGGACTAGCAGGAAACACCGGGGAGCTGTTTTTT; CDR3: CASSSPPGLAGNTGELFF
J: TRBJ1-2; size: NA; V: TRBV18; D: TRBD1; DNA: TGTGCCAGCTCACCGAAAAACGGACAGGGTGACAATGGCTACACCTTC; CDR3: CASSPKNGQGDNGYTF
J: TRBJ1-1; size: NA; V: TRBV5-1; D: TRBD1; DNA: TGCGCCAGCAGCCCTCGACAGGGCATGAACACTGAAGCTTTCTTT; CDR3: CASSPRQGMNTEAFF
J: TRBJ1-2; size: NA; V: TRBV3-1/TRBV3-2; D: NA; DNA: TGTGCCAGCAGCCAAGTGCCCTCATATGGCTACACCTTC; CDR3: CASSQVPSYGYTF
J: TRBJ1-2; size: NA; V: TRBV7-9; D: TRBD1; DNA: TGTGCCAGCAGCTTGACAGGGGGTCTAGATGGCTACACCTTC; CDR3: CASSLTGGLDGYTF
J: TRBJ1-1; size: NA; V: TRBV6-5; D: NA; DNA: TGTGCCAGCTCTCAGGGTTCGAGCACTGAAGCTTTCTTT; CDR3: CASSQGSSTEAFF
J: TRBJ2-2; size: NA; V: TRBV3-1/TRBV3-2; D: TRBD2; DNA: TGTGCCAGCAGCCGGACTAGCGGGAACACCGGGGAGCTGTTTTTT; CDR3: CASSRTSGNTGELFF
J: TRBJ1-1; size: NA; V: TRBV28; D: NA; DNA: TGTGCCAGCGTCTGGCGGTTAAATGAAGCTTTCTTT; CDR3: CASVWRLNEAFF
J: TRBJ1-6; size: NA; V: TRBV5-8; D: NA; DNA: TGTGCCAGCAGCCCCCGTGGGGAGCGTTCACCCCTCCACTTT; CDR3: CASSPRGERSPLHF
J: TRBJ2-7; size: NA; V: TRBV2; D: NA; DNA: TGTGCCAGCAGTGATCAGGGACAAGGGTACGAGCAGTACTTC; CDR3: CASSDQGQGYEQYF
J: TRBJ2-2; size: NA; V: TRBV6-4; D: TRBD2; DNA: TGTGCCAGCAGTGAGAAACTAGCGTCGACCGGGGAGCTGTTTTTT; CDR3: CASSEKLASTGELFF
J: TRBJ1-2; size: NA; V: TRBV11-2; D: NA; DNA: TGTGCCAGCAGCTTAGATCGGGAGGGCGCCTATGGCTACACCTTC; CDR3: CASSLDREGAYGYTF
J: TRBJ1-1; size: NA; V: TRBV2; D: TRBD1; DNA: TGTGCCAGCAGTTCAGGACAGGGCACTGAAGCTTTCTTT; CDR3: CASSSGQGTEAFF
J: TRBJ2-3; size: NA; V: TRBV10-3; D: TRBD2; DNA: TGTGCCACCCAAAGCGGGAGGGCCGGGGGAGATACGCAGTATTTT; CDR3: CATQSGRAGGDTQYF